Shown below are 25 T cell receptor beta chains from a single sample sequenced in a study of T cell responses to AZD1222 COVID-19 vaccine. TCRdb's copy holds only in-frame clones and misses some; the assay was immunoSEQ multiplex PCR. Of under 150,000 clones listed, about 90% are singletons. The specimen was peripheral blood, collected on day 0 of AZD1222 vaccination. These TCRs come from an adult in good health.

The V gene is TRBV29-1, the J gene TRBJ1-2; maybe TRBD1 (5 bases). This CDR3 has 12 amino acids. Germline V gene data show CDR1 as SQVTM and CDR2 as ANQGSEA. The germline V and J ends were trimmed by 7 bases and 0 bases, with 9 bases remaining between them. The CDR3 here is CSAGTTNYGYTF. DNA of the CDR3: TGCAGCGCAGGGACTACTAACTATGGCTACACCTTC.

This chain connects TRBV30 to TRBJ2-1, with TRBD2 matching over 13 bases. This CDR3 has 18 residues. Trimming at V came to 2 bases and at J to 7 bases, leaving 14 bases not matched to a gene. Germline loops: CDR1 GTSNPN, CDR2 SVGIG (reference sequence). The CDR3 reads CAWSILQTSGGPRNEQFF. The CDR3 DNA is TGTGCCTGGAGTATCCTTCAGACTAGCGGGGGGCCGAGGAATGAGCAGTTCTTC.

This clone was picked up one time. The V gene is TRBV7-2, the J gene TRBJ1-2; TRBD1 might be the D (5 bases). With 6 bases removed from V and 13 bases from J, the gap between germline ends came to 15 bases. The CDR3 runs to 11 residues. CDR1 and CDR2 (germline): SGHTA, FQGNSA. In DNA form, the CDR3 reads TGTGCCAGCAGAGCGGGCAGGGAGGTCACCTTC. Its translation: CASRAGREVTF.

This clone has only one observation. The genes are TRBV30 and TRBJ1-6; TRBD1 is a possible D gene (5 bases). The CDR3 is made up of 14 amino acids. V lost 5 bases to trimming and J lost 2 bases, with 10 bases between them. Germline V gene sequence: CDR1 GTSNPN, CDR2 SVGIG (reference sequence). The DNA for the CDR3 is TGTGCCTGGGGGGGGGAAACCTATAATTCACCCCTCCACTTT. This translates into CAWGGETYNSPLHF.

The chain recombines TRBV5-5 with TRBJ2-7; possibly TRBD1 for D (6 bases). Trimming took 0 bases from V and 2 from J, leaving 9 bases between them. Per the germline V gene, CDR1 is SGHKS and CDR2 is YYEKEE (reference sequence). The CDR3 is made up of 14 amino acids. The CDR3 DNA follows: TGTGCCAGCAGCTTGGGACAGGTTACCTACGAGCAGTACTTC. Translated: CASSLGQVTYEQYF.

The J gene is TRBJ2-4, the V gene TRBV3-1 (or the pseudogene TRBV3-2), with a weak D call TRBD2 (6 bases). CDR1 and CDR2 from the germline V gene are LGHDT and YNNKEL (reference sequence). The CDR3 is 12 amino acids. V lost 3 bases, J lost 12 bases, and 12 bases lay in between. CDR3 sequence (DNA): TGTGCCAGCAGCCAGCGGGACTCAACTCAGTACTTC. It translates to CASSQRDSTQYF.

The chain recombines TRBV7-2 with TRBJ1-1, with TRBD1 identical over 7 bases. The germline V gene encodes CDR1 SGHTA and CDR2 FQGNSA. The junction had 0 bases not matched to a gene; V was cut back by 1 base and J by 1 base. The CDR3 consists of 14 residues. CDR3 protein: CASSLEGANTEAFF. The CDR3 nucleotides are TGTGCCAGCAGCTTAGAGGGGGCGAACACTGAAGCTTTCTTT.

CDR3 sequence: CASSQLAGEANEQFF. The CDR3 DNA reads TGTGCCAGCTCACAATTAGCGGGAGAAGCGAATGAGCAGTTCTTC. V usage is TRBV18 and J usage is TRBJ2-1, with 9 nucleotides matching TRBD2. The J segment lost 7 bases and the V segment lost 4 bases, leaving 8 bases of the junction unmatched. The CDR3 sequence is 15 residues long. Germline V gives CDR1 KGHSH, CDR2 LQKENI.

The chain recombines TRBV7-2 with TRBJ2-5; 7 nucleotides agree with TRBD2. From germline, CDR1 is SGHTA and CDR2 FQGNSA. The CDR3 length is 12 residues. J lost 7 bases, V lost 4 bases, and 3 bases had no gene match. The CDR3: CASSYGGLTQYF. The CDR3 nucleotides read TGTGCCAGCAGCTACGGGGGGTTGACCCAGTACTTC.

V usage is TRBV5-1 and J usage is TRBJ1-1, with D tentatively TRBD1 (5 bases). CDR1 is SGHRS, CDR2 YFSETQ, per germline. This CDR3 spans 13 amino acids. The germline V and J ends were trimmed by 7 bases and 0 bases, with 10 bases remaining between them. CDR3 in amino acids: CASGEGLNTEAFF. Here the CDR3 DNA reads TGCGCCAGCGGCGAGGGGTTGAACACTGAAGCTTTCTTT.

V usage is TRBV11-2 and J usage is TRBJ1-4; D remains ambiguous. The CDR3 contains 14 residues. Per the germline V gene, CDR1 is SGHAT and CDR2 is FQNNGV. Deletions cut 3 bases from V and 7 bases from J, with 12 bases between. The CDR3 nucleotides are TGTGCCAGCAGCTTTCAGGACGTAGGTGAAAAACTGTTTTTT. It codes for CASSFQDVGEKLFF.

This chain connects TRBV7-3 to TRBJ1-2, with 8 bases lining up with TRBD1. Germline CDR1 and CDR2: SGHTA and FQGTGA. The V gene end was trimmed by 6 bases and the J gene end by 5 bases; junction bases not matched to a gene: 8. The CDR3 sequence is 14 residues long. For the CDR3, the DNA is TGTGCCAGCAGTGGACAGGGAGGGGCGTATGGCTACACCTTC. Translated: CASSGQGGAYGYTF.

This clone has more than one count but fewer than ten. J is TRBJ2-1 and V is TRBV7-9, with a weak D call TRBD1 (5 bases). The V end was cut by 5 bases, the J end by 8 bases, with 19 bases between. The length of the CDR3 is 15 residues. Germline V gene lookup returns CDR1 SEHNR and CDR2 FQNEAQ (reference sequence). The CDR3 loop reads CASSHAAGKVDEQFF. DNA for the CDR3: TGTGCCAGCAGCCACGCGGCAGGGAAGGTCGATGAGCAGTTCTTC.

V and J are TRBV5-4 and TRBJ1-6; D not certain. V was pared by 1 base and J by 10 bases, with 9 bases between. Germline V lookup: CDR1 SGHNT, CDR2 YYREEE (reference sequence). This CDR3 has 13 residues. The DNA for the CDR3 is TGTGCCAGCAGCTTGTACGAGGCCTCACCCCTCCACTTT. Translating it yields CASSLYEASPLHF.

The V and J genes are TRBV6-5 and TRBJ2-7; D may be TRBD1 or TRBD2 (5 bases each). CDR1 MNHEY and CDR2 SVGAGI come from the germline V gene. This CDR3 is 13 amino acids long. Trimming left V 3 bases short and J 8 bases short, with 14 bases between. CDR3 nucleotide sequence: TGTGCCAGCAGTTATGATTCCGGGACCCAGCAGTACTTC. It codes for CASSYDSGTQQYF.

The CDR3 loop reads CASVPEGQGVYNEQFF. CDR3 nucleotide sequence: TGTGCCAGCGTACCCGAGGGACAGGGGGTTTACAATGAGCAGTTCTTC. The chain has TRBV28 and TRBJ2-1; 11 bases map to TRBD1. Germline lookup yields CDR1 MDHEN and CDR2 SYDVKM. There are 16 residues in the CDR3. J gave up 4 bases and V 8 bases, and 10 bases lay outside the gene matches.

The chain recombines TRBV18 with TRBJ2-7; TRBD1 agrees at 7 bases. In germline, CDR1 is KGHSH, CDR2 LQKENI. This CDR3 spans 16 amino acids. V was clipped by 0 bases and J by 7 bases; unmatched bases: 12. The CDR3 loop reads CASSPPMAGGGGEQYF. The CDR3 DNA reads TGTGCCAGCTCACCACCGATGGCAGGGGGTGGGGGAGAGCAGTACTTC.

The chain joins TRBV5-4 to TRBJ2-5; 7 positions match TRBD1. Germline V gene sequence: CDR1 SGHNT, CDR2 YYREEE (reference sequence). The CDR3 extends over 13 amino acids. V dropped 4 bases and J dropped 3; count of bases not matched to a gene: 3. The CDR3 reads CASSKGQKETQYF. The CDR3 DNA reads TGTGCCAGCAGCAAGGGACAGAAAGAGACCCAGTACTTC.

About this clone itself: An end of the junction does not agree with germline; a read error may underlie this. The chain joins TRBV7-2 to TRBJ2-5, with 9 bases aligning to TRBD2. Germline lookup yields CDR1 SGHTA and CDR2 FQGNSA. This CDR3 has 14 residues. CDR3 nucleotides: TGTGCCAGCAGCCTAGCGGGGACTCAAGAGACCCAGTACTTC. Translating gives CASSLAGTQETQYF.

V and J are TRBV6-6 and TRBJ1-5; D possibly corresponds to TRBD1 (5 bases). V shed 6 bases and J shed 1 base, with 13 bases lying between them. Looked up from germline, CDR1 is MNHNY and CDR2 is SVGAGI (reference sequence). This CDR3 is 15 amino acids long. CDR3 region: CASRGDRLSNQPQHF. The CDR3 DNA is TGTGCCAGCAGGGGGGACCGCCTAAGCAATCAGCCCCAGCATTTT.

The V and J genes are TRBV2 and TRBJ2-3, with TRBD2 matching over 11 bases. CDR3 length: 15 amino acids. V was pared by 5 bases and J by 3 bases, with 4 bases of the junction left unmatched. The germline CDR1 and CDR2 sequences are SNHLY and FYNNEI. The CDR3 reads CASSILAGATDTQYF. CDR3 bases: TGTGCCAGCAGTATACTAGCGGGAGCGACAGATACGCAGTATTTT.

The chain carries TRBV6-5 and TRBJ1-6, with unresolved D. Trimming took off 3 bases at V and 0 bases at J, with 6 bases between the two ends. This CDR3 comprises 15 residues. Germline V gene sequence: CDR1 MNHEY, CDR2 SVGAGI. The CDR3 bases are TGTGCCAGCAGTTATACCAGCTCCTATAATTCACCCCTCCACTTT. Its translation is CASSYTSSYNSPLHF.

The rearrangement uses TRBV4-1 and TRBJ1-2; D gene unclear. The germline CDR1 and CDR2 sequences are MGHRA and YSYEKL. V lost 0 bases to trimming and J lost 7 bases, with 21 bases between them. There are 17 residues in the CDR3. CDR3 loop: CASSQDRFRELSGGYTF. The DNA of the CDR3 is TGCGCCAGCAGCCAAGACCGGTTTCGGGAACTATCAGGTGGCTACACCTTC.

The CDR3 spells CASSHKPLATNEKLFF. The CDR3 bases are TGTGCCAGCTCACACAAACCCTTGGCGACTAATGAAAAACTGTTTTTT. J is TRBJ1-4 and V is TRBV18, with no clear D. The CDR3 runs to 16 residues. Per germline, CDR1 KGHSH and CDR2 LQKENI. Trimming left V 4 bases short and J 2 bases short, with 14 bases between.

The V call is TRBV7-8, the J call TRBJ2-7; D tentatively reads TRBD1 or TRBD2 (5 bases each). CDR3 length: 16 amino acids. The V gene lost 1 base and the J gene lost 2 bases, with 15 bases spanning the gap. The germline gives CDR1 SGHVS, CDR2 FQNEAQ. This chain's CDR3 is CASSLGFRDETYEQYF. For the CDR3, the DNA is TGTGCCAGCAGCTTAGGGTTCAGGGACGAAACCTACGAGCAGTACTTC.